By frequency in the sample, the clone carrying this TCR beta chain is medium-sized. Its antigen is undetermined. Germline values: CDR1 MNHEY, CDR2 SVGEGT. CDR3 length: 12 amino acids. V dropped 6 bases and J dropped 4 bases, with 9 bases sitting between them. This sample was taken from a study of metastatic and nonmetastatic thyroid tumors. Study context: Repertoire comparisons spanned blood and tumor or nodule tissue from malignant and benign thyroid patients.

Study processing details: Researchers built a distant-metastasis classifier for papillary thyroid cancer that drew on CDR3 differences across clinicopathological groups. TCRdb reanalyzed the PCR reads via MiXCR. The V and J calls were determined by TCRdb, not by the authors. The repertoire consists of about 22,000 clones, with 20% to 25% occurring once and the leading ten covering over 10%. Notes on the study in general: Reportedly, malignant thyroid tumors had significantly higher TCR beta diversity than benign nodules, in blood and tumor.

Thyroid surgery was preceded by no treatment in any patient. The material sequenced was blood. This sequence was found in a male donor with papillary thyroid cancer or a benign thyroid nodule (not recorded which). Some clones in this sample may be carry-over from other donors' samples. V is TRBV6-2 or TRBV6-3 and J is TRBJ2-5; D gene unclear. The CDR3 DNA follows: TGTGCCAGCAGCTACCCCCCAGAGACCCAGTACTTC. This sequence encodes CASSYPPETQYF.